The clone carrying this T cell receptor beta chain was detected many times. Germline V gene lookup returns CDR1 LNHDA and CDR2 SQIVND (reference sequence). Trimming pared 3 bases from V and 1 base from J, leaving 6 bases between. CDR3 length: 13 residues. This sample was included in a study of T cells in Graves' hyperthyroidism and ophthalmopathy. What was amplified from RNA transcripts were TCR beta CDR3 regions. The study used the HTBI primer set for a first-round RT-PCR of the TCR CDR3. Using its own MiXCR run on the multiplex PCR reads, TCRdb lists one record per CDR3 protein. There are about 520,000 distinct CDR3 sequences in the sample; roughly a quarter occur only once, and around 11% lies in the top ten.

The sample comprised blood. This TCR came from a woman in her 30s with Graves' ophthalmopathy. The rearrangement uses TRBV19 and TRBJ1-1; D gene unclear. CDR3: CASSIERNTEAFF. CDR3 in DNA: TGTGCCAGTAGTATTGAGAGGAACACTGAAGCTTTCTTT.